This TCR beta chain was sequenced in a study of CD8 T cells in ankylosing spondylitis. Trimming pared 2 bases from V and 2 bases from J, leaving 9 bases between. The CDR3 runs 14 residues. CDR1 and CDR2 from the germline V gene are SGHVS and FQNEAQ. In TCRdb, the 5' RACE reads were re-called with MiXCR into one record per CDR3 protein. Of about 89,000 distinct CDR3 sequences listed, around 25% were seen once; the top ten hold 50% to 60%. This chain links TRBV7-8 with TRBJ1-1; D call uncertain. Sequencing was performed on blood, either unsorted or a sorted T cell fraction (not recorded which). The sequence was collected from a male donor with ankylosing spondylitis or in good health (not recorded which). The CDR3 is CASSLRAVNTEAFF. CDR3 DNA: TGTGCCAGCAGCTTAAGGGCGGTCAACACTGAAGCTTTCTTT.